This record concerns one TCR beta chain sequence. Its antigen is unknown. The CDR3 has 13 amino acids. CDR1 and CDR2 from the germline V gene are KGHSH and LQKENI. The V gene lost 6 bases and the J gene lost 8 bases, with 13 bases spanning the gap. These data originate in a study of siplizumab effects on memory and regulatory T cells. Findings and limits, study-wide: Treg-derived clones made up an average of about 64% of mappable alloreactive CD4+ clones with siplizumab and 25% to 30% in controls. Roughly 80-97% of proliferating CD4+ or CD8+ clones lacked an assignable naive or memory phenotype. Proliferating siplizumab-culture Tregs lacked confirmation of suppressive function.

Per sample, about 100,000 TCR templates were assayed. The assay was immunoSEQ multiplex PCR, and TCRdb's table has in-frame clones only and misses some. The data hold 95,000 to 100,000 clones, with 80% to 95% observed a single time. The chain has TRBV18 and TRBJ1-4; D possibly corresponds to TRBD1 (6 bases). The receptor was derived from a human donor in good health. Source material: non-Treg CD4+ T cells sorted from blood. The CDR3 region is CASSTGSGEKLFF. As DNA, the CDR3 is TGTGCCAGCTCCACAGGGAGTGGGGAAAAACTGTTTTTT.